These T cell receptor beta chains were read from a single sample in a study of blood T cell repertoires in COVID-19. Only in-frame clones appear in the TCRdb table, and some are missing; sequencing was by immunoSEQ multiplex PCR. The sample consists of a few hundred thousand clones, roughly 91% of them appearing once. What was sequenced was PBMCs or T cells enriched from blood (not recorded which). These receptors were obtained from a woman between 50 and 59 years old who had been exposed to COVID-19. The conserved cysteine and the conserved F or W are not part of the CDR3 here. A D gene is named only where the DNA matches it firmly. Clone sizes are given selectively: once, few, many, or a class where the clone is expanded.

>few|TRBD1|TRBJ2-7|TRBV3-1/TRBV3-2
ASSQGTGWSEQY
>NA|NA|TRBJ1-1|TRBV27
ASSLFPGLSTEAF
>NA|TRBD1|TRBJ1-1|TRBV2
ASSTGTGGARHTEAF
>NA|NA|TRBJ1-5|TRBV2
ASSTRVDQPQH
>NA|NA|TRBJ2-7|TRBV30
AWTGRGPVYEQY
>NA|NA|TRBJ1-1|TRBV5-1
ASSLGREDTEAF
>NA|TRBD1|TRBJ1-2|TRBV28
ASSLHRGDYGYT
>NA|TRBD1|TRBJ2-2|TRBV9
ASSVGGQGASGELF
>NA|NA|TRBJ2-7|TRBV4-2
ASSRPDRGYEQY
>NA|TRBD1|TRBJ1-1|TRBV5-4
ASSSRGLEAF
>NA|NA|TRBJ2-5|TRBV10-3
AISAGGGPWQETQY
>NA|TRBD1|TRBJ1-2|TRBV7-2
ASSQGQGRGYT
>NA|TRBD2|TRBJ2-6|TRBV4-1
ASSQGISAGVGANVLT
>NA|NA|TRBJ2-7|TRBV10-2
ASSESKLPGAYEQY
>NA|NA|TRBJ2-1|TRBV4-2
ASSQVWGVYSYNEQF
>NA|NA|TRBJ1-6|TRBV2
ASSQGHSSPLH
>NA|TRBD2|TRBJ2-1|TRBV19
ASSIGLAGTGSYNEQF
>NA|NA|TRBJ1-2|TRBV3-1/TRBV3-2
ASSPRQIHYGYT
>NA|NA|TRBJ1-3|TRBV5-4
ASSLWGDGNTIY
>NA|TRBD1|TRBJ1-5|TRBV28
ASSPYRQGPRQPQH
>once|TRBD1|TRBJ1-1|TRBV28
ASTGTGYTEAF
>NA|NA|TRBJ2-4|TRBV7-2
ASSSRVAKNIQY
>NA|NA|TRBJ1-2|TRBV6-4
ASSRRAGIRSMDGYT
>NA|NA|TRBJ2-5|TRBV3-1/TRBV3-2
ASSQEGAGAQY
>NA|NA|TRBJ2-2|TRBV5-5
ASSLDGNTGELF
>NA|NA|TRBJ1-4|TRBV3-1/TRBV3-2
ASSRGREKLF
>NA|NA|TRBJ1-4|TRBV28
ASSSPSRGSGEKLF
>NA|TRBD1|TRBJ1-4|TRBV29-1
SVGGTGSEKLF
>NA|NA|TRBJ1-6|TRBV4-1
ASSPHAGDNSPLH
>NA|TRBD2|TRBJ2-1|TRBV19
ASSSVSSGASSYNEQF
>NA|TRBD1|TRBJ2-2|TRBV7-9
ASRAGGNTGELF
>NA|NA|TRBJ2-2|TRBV3-1/TRBV3-2
ASSQSGTPNTGELF
>NA|TRBD1|TRBJ2-2|TRBV5-1
ASSLTGADTGELF
>once|NA|TRBJ1-1|TRBV6-5
ASRSRRENTEAF
>NA|TRBD1|TRBJ1-6|TRBV3-1/TRBV3-2
ASSQDRTGASPLH
>NA|TRBD1|TRBJ2-1|TRBV7-9
ANEQGVSDNEQF
>once|NA|TRBJ2-5|TRBV5-1
ASSKAIGTMVETQY
>NA|NA|TRBJ2-1|TRBV7-2
ASSLAGRDEQF
>NA|NA|TRBJ2-2|TRBV16
ASSQSRTGIAGELF
>NA|NA|TRBJ2-1|TRBV5-4
ASSLQGSNEQF
>NA|NA|TRBJ1-2|TRBV28
ASSPRNYGYT
>NA|TRBD1|TRBJ2-2|TRBV6-5
ASRPGTGVGELF
>NA|TRBD1|TRBJ1-2|TRBV7-6
ASSQQIGQGPFDGYT
>NA|NA|TRBJ1-2|TRBV3-1/TRBV3-2
ASSQTAGYGYT
>NA|NA|TRBJ1-4|TRBV5-4
ASSSDSRSEKLF
>NA|TRBD1|TRBJ1-2|TRBV6-5
ASTRGRGYT
>NA|NA|TRBJ2-7|TRBV12-3/TRBV12-4
ASSLRGSYEQY
>NA|NA|TRBJ1-2|TRBV19
ASSSSPGDSYGGYT
>NA|TRBD2|TRBJ2-7|TRBV5-1
ASSTAGVSPYEQY
>NA|TRBD2|TRBJ2-7|TRBV7-2
ASSLGGTKLSYEQY
>NA|NA|TRBJ1-6|TRBV4-1
ASSQEPPGGVNSPLH
>NA|NA|TRBJ1-2|TRBV4-1
ASSQGGTNYGYT
>NA|TRBD1|TRBJ1-1|TRBV3-1/TRBV3-2
ASSPGTGSLRTEAF
>once|TRBD1|TRBJ1-5|TRBV7-2
ASSSTDRGLNQPQH